These 23 T cell receptor beta chains originate from one sample sequenced in a study of beta chain features in type 1 diabetes. Investigators reverse transcribed all isolated RNA, so they sequenced expressed TCRB transcripts. Here immunoSEQ multiplex PCR was the method, and the copy in TCRdb shows in-frame clones only, minus some. The sample carries 450,000 or so clones, 10% to 12% recorded once. Sequenced sample: naive CD4+ T cells from blood. The source is a woman aged 18 to 35 in good health.

This clone appeared a few times. This chain uses TRBV2 with TRBJ1-1; D might be TRBD1 (5 bases). CDR1 and CDR2 (germline): SNHLY, FYNNEI. The CDR3 contains 14 residues. Trimming cost V 6 bases and J 1 base, with 12 bases left between them. This CDR3 reads CASRRAGTNTEAFF. In nucleotides, the CDR3 is TGTGCCAGCAGGAGGGCAGGGACGAACACTGAAGCTTTCTTT.

The V call is TRBV28, the J call TRBJ2-2; 8 bases fit TRBD2. There are 14 residues in the CDR3. J was trimmed by 4 bases and V by 6 bases; bases with no gene match: 4. The germline CDR1 and CDR2 sequences are MDHEN and SYDVKM. CDR3 DNA: TGTGCCAGCAGAGCAGCGGGGGCCACCGGGGAGCTGTTTTTT. Its translation is CASRAAGATGELFF. The full variable domain, in which reference TRBV28 and TRBJ2-2 provide the parts outside the CDR3, is DVKVTQSSRYLVKRTGEKVFLECVQDMDHENMFWYRQDPGLGLRLIYFSYDVKMKEKGDIPEGYSVSREKKERFSLILESASTNQTSMYLCASRAAGATGELFFGEGSRLTVL.

This chain links TRBV19 with TRBJ1-2; D call uncertain. CDR3 length equals 16 residues. CDR1 is LNHDA and CDR2 is SQIVND in the germline V gene (reference sequence). Trimming cost V 2 bases and J 3 bases, with 16 bases left between them. CDR3 region: CASSITIMRTDYGYTF. CDR3 DNA: TGTGCCAGTAGTATAACCATAATGAGGACGGACTATGGCTACACCTTC.

This rearrangement joins TRBV14 to TRBJ1-2; D unclear. This CDR3 is 14 amino acids long. Trimming removed 2 bases at V and 3 bases at J, with 10 bases between. Germline CDR1 SGHDN, CDR2 FVKESK. CDR3: CASSQHSAHYGYTF. The CDR3, as DNA: TGTGCCAGCAGCCAACACAGTGCCCACTATGGCTACACCTTC.

In this sample, this clone turned up a few times. The gene calls are TRBV15 and TRBJ1-2; D is possibly TRBD1 (5 bases). Germline V gives CDR1 LNHNV, CDR2 YYDKDF (reference sequence). V lost 1 base and J lost 8, with 8 bases in between. The CDR3 is 12 residues long. CDR3 amino acids: CATSRGRDGYTF. The CDR3 nucleotides read TGTGCCACCAGCAGAGGCAGGGACGGCTACACCTTC.

In this sample, this clone turned up a few times. This chain uses TRBV2 with TRBJ2-5; no firm D call. V was trimmed by 6 bases and J by 5 bases, leaving 10 bases between them. CDR3 length: 12 amino acids. Germline loops: CDR1 SNHLY, CDR2 FYNNEI. The CDR3 sequence: CASRPYTETQYF. CDR3 DNA sequence: TGTGCCAGCAGACCCTACACGGAGACCCAGTACTTC.

CDR3 region: CASSATGLGGYTF. The CDR3 nucleotides are TGTGCCAGCAGCGCGACTGGGCTGGGTGGCTACACCTTC. The rearrangement joins TRBV7-9 to TRBJ1-2; D is unclear. The germline V and J ends were trimmed by 5 bases and 7 bases, with 14 bases remaining between them. Germline V CDR1 and CDR2: SEHNR, FQNEAQ (reference sequence). The CDR3 has 13 residues. The entire variable domain, with the rest obtained from reference TRBV7-9 and TRBJ1-2, is as follows: DTGVSQNPRHKITKRGQNVTFRCDPISEHNRLYWYRQTLGQGPEFLTYFQNEAQLEKSRLLSDRFSAERPKGSFSTLEIQRTEQGDSAMYLCASSATGLGGYTFGSGTRLTVV.

This clone was found a few times. The chain joins TRBV7-3 to TRBJ1-1; 9 nucleotides line up with TRBD1. The V segment lost 5 bases and the J segment 5 bases; nucleotides outside the gene matches: 6. Looked up from germline, CDR1 is SGHTA and CDR2 is FQGTGA. CDR3 length: 14 amino acids. The CDR3 nucleotides are TGTGCCAGCAGCCGGGACAGGGTTTGGACTGAAGCTTTCTTT. Translation: CASSRDRVWTEAFF.

The table lists this clone with a few counts. This rearrangement joins TRBV5-1 to TRBJ2-3; the match to TRBD1 covers 8 bases. Looked up from germline, CDR1 is SGHRS and CDR2 is YFSETQ. There are 13 residues in the CDR3. The junction had 7 bases not matched to a gene; V was cut back by 4 bases and J by 9 bases. The CDR3 DNA reads TGCGCCAGCAGCGGCGGGACAGGCGACACGCAGTATTTT. This encodes CASSGGTGDTQYF.

This clone occurred a few times. This chain connects TRBV30 to TRBJ1-6; 8 bases are shared with TRBD1. Germline lookup yields CDR1 GTSNPN and CDR2 SVGIG (reference sequence). Trimming at V came to 3 bases and at J to 7 bases, leaving 2 bases not matched to a gene. The CDR3 loop spans 13 amino acids. This CDR3 reads CAWRGTGNSPLHF. CDR3 coding DNA: TGTGCCTGGAGGGGGACAGGCAATTCACCCCTCCACTTT.

The rearrangement joins TRBV18 to TRBJ2-7, with no clear D. There are 13 residues in the CDR3. Trimming stripped 1 base from V and 3 bases from J, with 7 bases between. Germline CDR1 is KGHSH and CDR2 is LQKENI. The CDR3 DNA reads as TGTGCCAGCTCACCACTTAGCAGCTACGAGCAGTACTTC. Translated, it gives CASSPLSSYEQYF. Filled out from reference TRBV18 and TRBJ2-7, the complete variable domain reads NAGVMQNPRHLVRRRGQEARLRCSPMKGHSHVYWYRQLPEEGLKFMVYLQKENIIDESGMPKERFSAEFPKEGPSILRIQQVVRGDSAAYFCASSPLSSYEQYFGPGTRLTVT.

This sequence joins TRBV4-3 and TRBJ2-3; 7 positions agree with TRBD2. The CDR3 totals 16 residues. V trimming: 0 bases; J trimming: 2 bases; junction bases outside the gene matches: 5. Germline V CDR1 and CDR2: LGHNA, YSLEER. In nucleotides, the CDR3 is TGCGCCAGCAGCCAAGATACTAGCGCATACACAGATACGCAGTATTTT. Its protein is CASSQDTSAYTDTQYF.

This clone has more than one count but fewer than ten. This sequence joins TRBV15 and TRBJ1-2, with D perhaps TRBD1 (6 bases). The germline V and J ends were trimmed by 1 base and 4 bases, with 13 bases remaining between them. From germline, CDR1 is LNHNV and CDR2 YYDKDF (reference sequence). The CDR3 is made up of 15 amino acids. For the CDR3, the DNA is TGTGCCACCAGCAGAGTACAGGGACTTACCTATGGCTACACCTTC. This sequence encodes CATSRVQGLTYGYTF.

The J gene is TRBJ2-7, the V gene TRBV5-6; D remains unclear. CDR1 and CDR2 from the germline V gene are SGHDT and YYEEEE. V was clipped by 3 bases and J by 5 bases, with 6 bases between them. The CDR3 covers 11 residues. The CDR3 spells CASSSINEQYV. The DNA of the CDR3 is TGTGCCAGCAGCTCGATCAACGAGCAGTACGTC.

The V call is TRBV5-1, the J call TRBJ2-5; 9 bases fit TRBD2. The CDR3 covers 15 residues. From germline, CDR1 is SGHRS and CDR2 YFSETQ. Trimming removed 5 bases from V and 1 base from J; junction bases left unmatched: 6. The CDR3 spells CASSRLAGSQETQYF. DNA of the CDR3: TGCGCCAGCAGTCGGCTAGCGGGGAGCCAAGAGACCCAGTACTTC.

This chain joins TRBV25-1 and TRBJ1-1; D not resolved. This CDR3 is 16 amino acids long. Germline V gene data show CDR1 as MGHDK and CDR2 as SYGVNS. The V and J ends lost 0 bases and 5 bases respectively, with 16 bases between them. The CDR3 DNA reads TGTGCCAGCAGTGAATATCCAAGGTCTGGGTTAACTGAAGCTTTCTTT. Protein: CASSEYPRSGLTEAFF.

This clone occurred a few times. V and J are TRBV5-4 and TRBJ2-5; perhaps TRBD2 as D (6 bases). CDR3 length: 14 residues. The V gene's germline CDR1 is SGHNT and CDR2 YYREEE (reference sequence). The V and J ends lost 3 bases and 1 base respectively, with 10 bases between them. The CDR3 DNA is TGTGCCAGCAGCTCGGGAGCAGGCCAAGAGACCCAGTACTTC. It encodes CASSSGAGQETQYF.

The V and J genes are TRBV25-1 and TRBJ2-7, with D hard to call. This CDR3 region has 11 residues. Trimming removed 1 base at V and 6 bases at J, with 4 bases between. The V gene's germline CDR1 is MGHDK and CDR2 SYGVNS. The CDR3 reads CASSEFSEQYF. Here the CDR3 DNA reads TGTGCCAGCAGTGAATTTTCCGAGCAGTACTTC.

This clone showed up many times. This chain links TRBV13 with TRBJ2-1; unclear D gene. The CDR3 is 11 amino acids. Germline V gene lookup returns CDR1 PRHDT and CDR2 FYEKMQ (reference sequence). Between the trimmed V and J ends, which lost 3 bases and 3 bases, there was a span of 0 bases. The DNA of the CDR3 is TGTGCCAGCAGCTTCTACAATGAGCAGTTCTTC. Its translation: CASSFYNEQFF.

The rearrangement links TRBV4-3 to TRBJ2-5, with TRBD1 matching 10 bases. This CDR3 contains 15 residues. Germline CDR1 LGHNA, CDR2 YSLEER. The V gene end was trimmed by 4 bases and the J gene end by 4 bases; junction bases not matched to a gene: 6. CDR3: CASSRRDRGSETQYF. CDR3 DNA: TGCGCCAGCAGCCGCCGGGACAGGGGATCAGAGACCCAGTACTTC.

V is TRBV7-9 and J is TRBJ2-1; tentatively, D is TRBD2 (6 bases). CDR3 size: 12 residues. The V gene lost 6 bases and the J gene lost 6 bases, with 9 bases spanning the gap. Germline values: CDR1 SEHNR, CDR2 FQNEAQ (reference sequence). The CDR3 reads CASSPGGNEQFF. The CDR3 DNA follows: TGTGCCAGCAGTCCCGGGGGCAATGAGCAGTTCTTC. Full variable domain (outside the CDR3, taken from reference TRBV7-9 and TRBJ2-1): DTGVSQNPRHKITKRGQNVTFRCDPISEHNRLYWYRQTLGQGPEFLTYFQNEAQLEKSRLLSDRFSAERPKGSFSTLEIQRTEQGDSAMYLCASSPGGNEQFFGPGTRLTVL.

On this clone itself: At one end, the junction sequence differs from germline, possibly due to a read error. Other nucleotide sequences from this sample produce the same CDR3. V gene TRBV18 combines with J gene TRBJ2-7, with TRBD2 matching 8 bases. Germline V gene data show CDR1 as KGHSH and CDR2 as LQKENI. CDR3 size: 14 residues. DNA for the CDR3: TGCGCCAGCTCACCACAGGGACTAGACGACGAGCAGTACTTC. Translation gives CASSPQGLDDEQYF.

The genes are TRBV15 and TRBJ2-3, with D uncertain. CDR1 and CDR2 (germline): LNHNV, YYDKDF (reference sequence). The CDR3 consists of 14 residues. V was pared by 1 base and J by 3 bases, with 8 bases between. CDR3 nucleotides: TGTGCCACCAGCAGAGGGGTTCAGACAGATACGCAGTATTTT. Protein: CATSRGVQTDTQYF.